This T cell receptor (beta chain) came from a study of cytotoxic CD8 clonotypes in ibrutinib-treated CLL (dated by TCRdb to the early 2020s). Looking at the study overall: In this cohort, 15 patients were treatment-naive and ten to twelve were relapsed/refractory, while 17 to 18 had unmutated IGHV. Samples averaged roughly 260,000 productive templates and 94,082 productive rearrangements. Cryopreserved peripheral blood mononuclear cells were collected before treatment, at response, and at either disease progression or sustained remission. The response samples were drawn at a median of approximately 11 months into treatment, with a range of about 6 to 40 months. Partial responses were observed in about 24 patients and complete responses in 2; after a median follow-up of around 68 months, remission was maintained in around 14 patients and progression was observed in about twelve. Patients were still on ibrutinib when every remission and progressive disease sample was collected. Of the approximately 87 people in the trial, 25 to 30 had longitudinal samples available.

On a MiSeq, deep resolution sequencing aimed for a depth between 1 in 1 million and 1 in 200,000 T cells, with each clonotype covered around 10x on average. The immunoSEQ hsTCRB Kit was used to generate TCR beta libraries. As for how the authors treated the data: Data were analyzed with ImmunoSEQ Data Assistant and ImmunoSEQ Analyzer, with V, D and J genes assigned per IMGT definitions. Clonality, which ranges from 0 to 1, was calculated as one minus the normalized Shannon entropy of productive rearrangement frequencies. Public clonotype analysis was restricted to overrepresented clonotypes comprising at least 0.05% of each patient's repertoire. Approximately 13 age-matched healthy donor repertoires from immuneACCESS served as clonality controls. TCRdb obtained this table from immuneACCESS and retained in-frame rearrangements with V and J assigned. These tables miss some clones; where compared with another copy, unresolved V genes account for less than half of the shortfall, and the remainder is unexplained. V and J calls and clone size come straight from that table; D and trimming were deduced from the DNA. This sample comprises approximately 150,000 clones, 70% to 90% of them detected only once. Together, the top ten hold 3% of the sample.

Explained via the paper, the time point label denotes: progressive disease on ibrutinib. Roughly 1.9 micrograms of genomic DNA were extracted from cryopreserved PBMCs for TCR beta library preparation. Longitudinal blood samples from CLL patients on ibrutinib monotherapy underwent high-throughput TCR beta sequencing. Patients were enrolled in a phase 2 open-label single-center ibrutinib monotherapy trial. To note about this clone: Its cognate antigen has yet to be identified. No base-level quality is on record; no much larger clone is a single base apart.

CDR1 and CDR2 are read off the germline V gene as LGHNA and YSLEER. From cysteine to phenylalanine, the CDR3 is 16 amino acids long. The retained sequence is limited to the CDR3, 48 bases, with the frame set at the first base. The germline V end is reduced by 1 base and the J end by 5 bases; junction bases left unmatched: 5. What the study reported, not specific to this receptor: At ibrutinib response clonality went up, during sustained remission it held steady, and at progression it dropped back toward baseline. Public clonotypes were found to be uncommon and were observed to contract or remain stable during treatment; the increase in clonality was shown to reflect expansion of private clonotypes at ibrutinib response. Baseline clonality was found to be higher than that of age-matched healthy donors and was strongly correlated with circulating CD8+ T-cell counts. Sampling times were not matched between sustained-remission and progressing patients, and lymph node repertoires were not studied.

The sample consisted of PBMCs, taken at disease progression, from a patient treated with ibrutinib. The sequence came from a human donor with chronic lymphocytic leukemia. The sequence is built from TRBV4-3 and TRBJ2-1; 10 nucleotides in the junction match TRBD1. The DNA sequence is TGCGCCAGCAGCCAAGCCCGGGACAGGGGCGACAATGAGCAGTTCTTC. Translated, this gives CASSQARDRGDNEQFF.